The 17 T cell receptor beta chains reported below all come from one sample, sequenced in a study of shared clonotypes between healthy human individuals. TCRdb keeps only in-frame clones here, not all; method: immunoSEQ multiplex PCR. The sample carries roughly 2,500,000 clones, under 95% recorded once. Sequenced input: naive CD4+ T cells from PBMCs. Specified subset: CD45RA+ positively selected. These receptors were taken from a man younger than 35 in good health. Some clones in this sample may be carry-over from other donors' samples.

A remark on this clone: Other DNA sequences in the sample encode the same CDR3. The V call is TRBV28, the J call TRBJ2-3; D remains ambiguous. V lost 5 bases to trimming and J lost 3 bases, with 3 bases between them. The CDR3 sequence is 11 residues long. In germline, CDR1 is MDHEN, CDR2 SYDVKM. The CDR3 coding sequence is TGTGCCAGCAGTAATACAGATACGCAGTATTTT. It specifies CASSNTDTQYF.

The chain couples TRBV5-1 to TRBJ2-1; no reliable D call. The V end was cut by 7 bases, the J end by 0 bases, with 11 bases between. Germline V gene data show CDR1 as SGHRS and CDR2 as YFSETQ. There are 14 residues in the CDR3. CDR3 region: CASCLGFSYNEQFF. In nucleotides, the CDR3 is TGCGCCAGCTGCCTAGGATTCTCCTACAATGAGCAGTTCTTC.

The chain recombines TRBV7-8 with TRBJ2-7; 11 bases are shared with TRBD2. Germline V CDR1 and CDR2: SGHVS, FQNEAQ. Trimming took 5 bases from V and 1 from J; bases not matched to a gene: 7. This CDR3 contains 16 residues. The CDR3 sequence is CASSQPGLADSYEQYF. The CDR3 DNA follows: TGTGCCAGCAGCCAACCGGGACTAGCGGATTCCTACGAGCAGTACTTC.

Concerning this clone itself: Other DNA sequences in this sample translate to the same CDR3. This rearrangement joins TRBV7-9 to TRBJ2-5; 8 bases are a match to TRBD2. Germline assignment: CDR1 SEHNR and CDR2 FQNEAQ (reference sequence). The length of the CDR3 is 14 residues. With V trimmed by 5 bases and J by 4 bases, 6 bases remained unmatched. The CDR3 loop is CASSPGLAGETQYF. CDR3 DNA sequence: TGTGCCAGCAGCCCCGGACTAGCTGGAGAGACCCAGTACTTC.

The J gene is TRBJ2-7, the V gene TRBV6-5; D possibly uses TRBD1 or TRBD2 (6 bases each). The CDR3 extends over 13 amino acids. Trimming cost V 6 bases and J 2 bases, with 11 bases left between them. The germline gives CDR1 MNHEY, CDR2 SVGAGI. The CDR3 sequence is CASRSGAPYEQYF. CDR3 DNA: TGTGCCAGCAGGTCGGGGGCTCCCTACGAGCAGTACTTC.

This chain's CDR3 is CASSESQSGRARDIQYF. The CDR3 region has the DNA TGTGCCAGCAGTGAATCTCAAAGCGGGAGGGCCCGGGACATTCAGTACTTC. This chain joins TRBV6-1 and TRBJ2-4; the match to TRBD2 covers 10 bases. The germline V gene has CDR1 MNHNS and CDR2 SASEGT. Germline trimming cut 2 bases from V and 8 bases from J; bases unmatched to any gene: 12. The CDR3 totals 17 residues.

The V gene is TRBV7-8, the J gene TRBJ1-3; TRBD1 might be the D (5 bases). Germline CDR1 and CDR2: SGHVS and FQNEAQ. The CDR3 runs to 16 residues. V lost 4 bases, J lost 2 bases, and 15 bases lay in between. The CDR3 DNA reads as TGTGCCAGCAGCTCACCATCTGGGGCGGCTGGAAACACCATATATTTT. Its protein is CASSSPSGAAGNTIYF.

The rearrangement joins TRBV19 to TRBJ2-7; 7 nucleotides align to TRBD2. The trim removed 6 bases at V and 0 bases at J, leaving 14 bases unmatched. The germline gives CDR1 LNHDA, CDR2 SQIVND (reference sequence). CDR3 length equals 17 residues. CDR3 coding DNA: TGTGCCAGTAGCCTCTCACACGCGGCGGGAGACTCCTACGAGCAGTACTTC. This sequence encodes CASSLSHAAGDSYEQYF.

The rearrangement links TRBV11-3 to TRBJ1-1; D unclear. This CDR3 region has 12 residues. The ends were cut back, 8 bases at V and 0 bases at J, with 7 bases in the middle. The germline gives CDR1 SGHNT, CDR2 YENEEA. CDR3 DNA sequence: TGTGCCAGCGGCTACTTGAACACTGAAGCTTTCTTT. It translates to CASGYLNTEAFF. The full variable domain, in which reference TRBV11-3 and TRBJ1-1 provide the parts outside the CDR3, is EAGVVQSPRYKIIEKKQPVAFWCNPISGHNTLYWYLQNLGQGPELLIRYENEEAVDDSQLPKDRFSAERLKGVDSTLKIQPAELGDSAVYLCASGYLNTEAFFGQGTRLTVV.

The chain uses TRBV18 and TRBJ2-3, with TRBD2 matching over 15 bases. Germline trimming cut 2 bases from V and 0 bases from J; bases unmatched to any gene: 6. This CDR3 comprises 19 residues. Germline values: CDR1 KGHSH, CDR2 LQKENI. The CDR3 DNA reads TGTGCCAGCTCACCAATCGGACTAGCGGGAGGGAAAAGCACAGATACGCAGTATTTT. It translates to CASSPIGLAGGKSTDTQYF.

The rearrangement joins TRBV29-1 to TRBJ1-1; TRBD1 agrees at 7 bases. CDR1 is SQVTM, CDR2 ANQGSEA, per germline. Trimming took 1 base from V and 12 from J; bases not matched to a gene: 5. The CDR3 spans 11 residues. CDR3 nucleotides: TGCAGCGTTGAAGGATACAGGGGAACTTTCTTT. It specifies CSVEGYRGTFF.

The V gene is TRBV2, the J gene TRBJ2-3; TRBD2 might be the D (6 bases). The CDR3 is 15 residues long. The V end lost 4 bases, the J end lost 2 bases, and 13 bases lay between the germline ends. Looked up from germline, CDR1 is SNHLY and CDR2 is FYNNEI. Written as DNA, the CDR3 is TGTGCCAGCAGTGGAGGGCTAGCGCCCACAGATACGCAGTATTTT. This codes for CASSGGLAPTDTQYF.

V gene TRBV5-4 combines with J gene TRBJ2-7, with 10 bases fitting TRBD2. V was pared by 2 bases and J by 4 bases, with 3 bases of the junction left unmatched. The germline gives CDR1 SGHNT, CDR2 YYREEE (reference sequence). The CDR3 totals 14 residues. CDR3 nucleotides: TGTGCCAGCAGCTTCCCAGCGGGAGGGTACGAGCAGTACTTC. The encoded protein is CASSFPAGGYEQYF.

V and J are TRBV28 and TRBJ2-7; D assignment may be TRBD1 or TRBD2 (5 bases each). Germline assignment: CDR1 MDHEN and CDR2 SYDVKM. Trimming stripped 6 bases from V and 2 bases from J, with 17 bases between. The CDR3 is 15 residues long. CDR3 bases: TGTGCCAGCAGCCCCGGGACCCTAGGCGCCTACGAGCAGTACTTC. Residues: CASSPGTLGAYEQYF.

The rearrangement uses TRBV18 and TRBJ2-5, with a possible D match to TRBD2 (6 bases). Trimming removed 3 bases from V and 2 bases from J, with 13 bases in between. The CDR3 has 15 residues. Germline CDR1 is KGHSH and CDR2 is LQKENI. In DNA, the CDR3 is TGTGCCAGCTCACCGGGGCCCGCGGGGCAAGAGACCCAGTACTTC. It translates to CASSPGPAGQETQYF.

This chain uses TRBV19 with TRBJ2-7; D remains ambiguous. Germline-derived CDR1 and CDR2 are LNHDA and SQIVND (reference sequence). CDR3 length equals 11 residues. Deletions cut 3 bases from V and 5 bases from J, with 5 bases between. Here the CDR3 reads CASSIHHEQYF. The CDR3 DNA is TGTGCCAGTAGTATTCATCACGAGCAGTACTTC.

The rearrangement joins TRBV10-3 to TRBJ2-1; D may correspond to TRBD1 or TRBD2 (5 bases each). The germline gives CDR1 ENHRY, CDR2 SYGVKD. Between the trimmed V and J ends, which lost 2 bases and 7 bases, there was a span of 21 bases. The CDR3 contains 17 residues. CDR3 DNA sequence: TGTGCCATCAGTGAGCGGTTGGGGGAGTCACCTGGGAATGAGCAGTTCTTC. As protein: CAISERLGESPGNEQFF.